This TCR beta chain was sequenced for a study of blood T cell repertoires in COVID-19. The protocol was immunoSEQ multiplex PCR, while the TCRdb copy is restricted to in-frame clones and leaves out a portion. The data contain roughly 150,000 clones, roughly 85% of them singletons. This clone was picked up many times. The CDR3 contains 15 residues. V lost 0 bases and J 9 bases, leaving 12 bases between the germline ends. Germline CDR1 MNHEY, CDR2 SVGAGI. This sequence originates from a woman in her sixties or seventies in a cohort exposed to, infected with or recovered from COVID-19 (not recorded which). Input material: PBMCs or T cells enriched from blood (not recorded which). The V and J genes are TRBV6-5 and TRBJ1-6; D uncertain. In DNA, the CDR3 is TGTGCCAGCAGTTACTCGAGGGTGGAGGGTTCACCCCTCCACTTT. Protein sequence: CASSYSRVEGSPLHF.